These 5 T cell receptor beta chains came from one sample sequenced in a study of blood T cells in healthy people across ages. Using a J-beta primer mix together with a sample-barcoded 5' primer, a second PCR was run for about 6 to 11 cycles. In TCRdb, the 5' RACE reads were re-called with MiXCR into one record per CDR3 protein. The sample has some 640,000 distinct CDR3 sequences, approximately 30% seen once. Material for sequencing was blood. The receptors derive from a woman of 80 years or more in good health.

The sample holds many counts of this clonotype. The J gene is TRBJ2-3, the V gene TRBV6-5; TRBD2 matches 13 bases. The germline CDR1 and CDR2 sequences are MNHEY and SVGAGI. This CDR3 has 18 amino acids. The J segment lost 0 bases and the V segment lost 5 bases, leaving 8 bases of the junction unmatched. CDR3 sequence (DNA): TGTGCCAGCAGTCCGGGACTAGCGGGGCGCCCTAGCACAGATACGCAGTATTTT. Translated, it gives CASSPGLAGRPSTDTQYF.

Concerning this clonotype: This could be a read error, since a much larger clone is one nucleotide away. The chain carries TRBV6-1 and TRBJ2-1, with D perhaps being TRBD1 or TRBD2 (5 bases each). CDR1 is MNHNS, CDR2 SASEGT, per germline. Trimming removed 2 bases at V and 13 bases at J, with 21 bases between. The CDR3 spans 15 residues. The CDR3 loop is CASSERGRAPGTQFF. The CDR3 DNA reads TGTGCCAGCAGTGAACGGGGACGGGCTCCGGGGACCCAGTTCTTC.

In its sample, this clonotype was seen once. V is TRBV7-2 and J is TRBJ2-3, with TRBD2 identical over 11 bases. V shed 4 bases, J shed 5 bases, and the junction held 11 bases outside the gene matches. In germline, CDR1 is SGHTA, CDR2 FQGNSA. This CDR3 region has 17 residues. CDR3 in DNA: TGTGCCAGCAGCTCTGGGGAACTAGCGGGAGATAGAGATACGCAGTATTTT. Protein product: CASSSGELAGDRDTQYF.

The chain is built from TRBV3-1 and TRBJ2-4; D possibly matches TRBD1 or TRBD2 (6 bases each). This CDR3 contains 14 residues. CDR1 is LGHDT, CDR2 YNNKEL, per germline (reference sequence). V was cut by 4 bases and J by 13 bases, with 20 bases left in between. The CDR3 nucleotides read TGTGCCAGCAGCCGGGACATTTCCCCCCGGGAGCAGTACTTC. It yields the protein CASSRDISPREQYF.

This clonotype was detected only a few times. A read error may explain this, as a much larger clone is one base away. The chain uses TRBV9 and TRBJ2-1; D is uncertain. The DNA end is more similar to TRBJ2-7, so the J call may be wrong. The CDR3 sequence is 13 residues long. Looked up from germline, CDR1 is SGDLS and CDR2 is YYNGEE. CDR3: CASRPLGFNEQYF. CDR3 bases: TGTGCCAGCAGACCGTTAGGATTCAATGAGCAGTACTTC.